This entry features one T cell receptor beta chain sequence. In the source study's methods: Amplifying reference gene primers gave estimates of nucleated cell counts. Assay used: immunoSEQ multiplex PCR; TCRdb lists only in-frame clones, some missing. V and J calls and clone size follow that table, whereas D and trimming were derived from the DNA. The sample records some 250,000 clones, more than 75% being singletons. The data were taken from a study of blood T cell repertoires in COVID-19. At the level of the study: The samples span acute and convalescent COVID-19 from the United States, Italy and Spain. PBMCs, B-cell-depleted T cells, or T cells provided the cDNA or gDNA that made up the material.

Trimming left V 11 bases short and J 4 bases short, with 15 bases between. Germline CDR1 is ENHRY and CDR2 is SYGVKD. The CDR3 consists of 13 residues. The TCR sequence derives from a woman in her forties who had recovered from COVID-19. Sequenced: peripheral blood. The chain is built from TRBV10-3 and TRBJ1-3; tentatively, D is TRBD1 (6 bases). CDR3 protein: CALGGAGGNTIYF. The CDR3 nucleotides read TGTGCCCTGGGGGGGGCCGGAGGAAACACCATATATTTT.